The present TCR beta chain was sequenced within a study of blood T cell repertoires in COVID-19. Study summary: Acute-phase and convalescent COVID-19 samples originated in the United States, Italy and Spain.

In the original analysis: Nucleated cell counts were estimated from reference gene primer amplification. The method was immunoSEQ multiplex PCR; TCRdb's version includes in-frame clones alone and lacks a portion of them. V and J calls and clone size are those listed in that table; D and trimming were worked out from the DNA. Of about 200,000 clones listed, about 80% are singletons. V dropped 3 bases and J dropped 0; count of bases not matched to a gene: 5. Germline V gene data show CDR1 as MDHEN and CDR2 as SYDVKM. CDR3 length equals 15 residues. The chain combines TRBV28 with TRBJ2-7; 7 bases are shared with TRBD2. The sequenced material came from peripheral blood. The TCR comes from a human donor with acute or convalescent COVID-19. The donor label of this sample is uncertain. The CDR3 DNA reads TGTGCCAGCAGTTTTCGGGGGGTAAGCTCCTACGAGCAGTACTTC. It yields the protein CASSFRGVSSYEQYF.